These T cell receptor beta chains were read from a single sample in a study of blood T cell repertoires in COVID-19. TCRdb's copy holds only in-frame clones and misses some; the assay was immunoSEQ multiplex PCR. The sample holds a few hundred thousand clones, about nine tenths seen once. Sequencing used peripheral blood. Source of these receptors: a woman aged 25 to 39 who had recovered from COVID-19. CDR3s include the opening cysteine and the closing phenylalanine or tryptophan. The D gene is left open where the match is weak. The size of a clone is reported for some rows only, either as once, few or many, or as a class for expanded clones.

v_gene	d_gene	j_gene	abundance	CDR3nt	CDR3aa
TRBV3-1/TRBV3-2	.	TRBJ2-1	.	TGTGCCAGCAGCCGGAGTAAATTGAGCGGACAGAGAAACAATGAGCAGTTCTTC	CASSRSKLSGQRNNEQFF
TRBV7-2	TRBD1	TRBJ2-7	once	TGTGCCAGCAGCGAACAGGGGCTGGGGTCCTACGAGCAGTACTTC	CASSEQGLGSYEQYF
TRBV5-6	.	TRBJ1-1	once	TGTGCCAGCAGCTTGGCCGAGGAGGGTGGGTTGACTGAAGCTTTCTTT	CASSLAEEGGLTEAFF
TRBV12-3/TRBV12-4	.	TRBJ1-1	.	TGTGCCAGCAGTCCCCTTCCGAACACTGAAGCTTTCTTT	CASSPLPNTEAFF
TRBV4-2	.	TRBJ2-3	.	TGTGCCAGCAGCCAAGATCCTCGGGGCACAGATACGCAGTATTTT	CASSQDPRGTDTQYF
TRBV5-6	.	TRBJ1-2	.	TGTGCCAGCAGCGAAAAGGGAGGGACCCATGGCTACACCTTC	CASSEKGGTHGYTF
TRBV19	TRBD2	TRBJ2-3	.	TGTGCCAGTACCCTAGCGGGGGACTCAGATACGCAGTATTTT	CASTLAGDSDTQYF
TRBV9	.	TRBJ2-1	.	TGTGCCAGCAGCGTCCAAGCCGCGAGTTACAATGAGCAGTTCTTC	CASSVQAASYNEQFF
TRBV28	.	TRBJ1-3	.	TGTGCCAGCAGTTTTTGGGGGTATGGGGGGAAATCTGGAAACACCATATATTTT	CASSFWGYGGKSGNTIYF
TRBV30	.	TRBJ2-7	once	TGTGCCTGGAGTGCGGGGAACCTGGAGCAGTACTTC	CAWSAGNLEQYF
TRBV3-1/TRBV3-2	TRBD2	TRBJ2-2	.	TGTGCCAGCAGCCAAAGTAGCGGGGGGCAGGGCGGGGAGCTGTTTTTT	CASSQSSGGQGGELFF